This passage covers 13 T cell receptor beta chains from one sample sequenced in a study of blood T cell repertoires in COVID-19 (TCRdb year 2020). Library method: the immunoSEQ multiplex PCR assay. The immuneACCESS repertoire file appears here via TCRdb, limited to in-frame rearrangements. These files lack a portion of the clones; in checked studies, under half of the deficit traces to unresolved V genes, and the cause of the others is not known. In all, the sample holds fewer than 350,000 clones, and about 87% of those were seen once. The ten largest clones add up to around 10% of the sample. Sequenced material: peripheral blood. These receptors were obtained from a man between 25 and 39 years old with COVID-19, enrolled during active disease.

The chain uses TRBV30 and TRBJ1-2; TRBD1 agrees at 7 bases. CDR1 and CDR2 (germline): GTSNPN, SVGIG (reference sequence). The CDR3 totals 14 residues. V lost 1 base to trimming and J lost 8 bases; unmatched junction nucleotides: 10. The CDR3 nucleotides are TGTGCCTGGAGTGGGACCACAGGGGTAGGCGGCTACACCTTC. Translated, it gives CAWSGTTGVGGYTF.

The CDR3 DNA reads TGTGCCAGCAGCTTAGGACAGGGGGCCAACGAGCAGTACTTC. This encodes CASSLGQGANEQYF. The J gene is TRBJ2-7, the V gene TRBV5-4, with 11 nucleotides matching TRBD1. The CDR3 is 14 amino acids. Per germline, CDR1 SGHNT and CDR2 YYREEE (reference sequence). The ends lost 2 bases at V and 5 bases at J; junction bases unmatched: 3.

This clone was seen a single time. The chain's CDR3 is CASSSGQVGNYGYTF. The CDR3 nucleotides are TGTGCCAGCAGCTCTGGACAGGTGGGGAACTATGGCTACACCTTC. The chain recombines TRBV5-6 with TRBJ1-2; 7 bases fit TRBD1. The CDR3 is made up of 15 amino acids. Germline lookup yields CDR1 SGHDT and CDR2 YYEEEE. The V and J ends lost 3 bases and 2 bases, in that order; junction bases with no gene match: 7.

This rearrangement joins TRBV30 to TRBJ1-1, with 7 bases matching TRBD1. This CDR3 is 14 amino acids long. V shed 6 bases and J 3 bases; nucleotides not matched to a gene: 10. Germline lookup yields CDR1 GTSNPN and CDR2 SVGIG (reference sequence). This CDR3 is CACELQGRYTEAFF. The CDR3 bases are TGTGCCTGCGAATTACAGGGGAGGTACACTGAAGCTTTCTTT. Supplemented by reference TRBV30 and TRBJ1-1, the full variable domain reads SQTIHQWPATLVQPVGSPLSLECTVEGTSNPNLYWYRQAAGRGLQLLFYSVGIGQISSEVPQNLSASRPQDRQFILSSKKLLLSDSGFYLCACELQGRYTEAFFGQGTRLTVV.

This rearrangement joins TRBV11-3 to TRBJ2-1; TRBD2 matches 8 bases. The CDR3 has 15 residues. Germline CDR1 is SGHNT and CDR2 is YENEEA. V was clipped by 1 base and J by 1 base; unmatched bases: 0. The DNA for the CDR3 is TGTGCCAGCAGCTTAGGCGGGAGGTCCTACAATGAGCAGTTCTTC. Protein product: CASSLGGRSYNEQFF.

In its sample, this clone was seen a few times. The V gene is TRBV30, the J gene TRBJ1-5, with D possibly TRBD1 on 6 matching bases. V lost 1 base to trimming and J lost 0 bases, with 16 bases between them. Germline lookup yields CDR1 GTSNPN and CDR2 SVGIG (reference sequence). The CDR3 totals 17 residues. The CDR3 loop reads CAWSGQAGVYSNQPQHF. CDR3 bases: TGTGCCTGGAGTGGACAGGCCGGAGTTTATAGCAATCAGCCCCAGCATTTT.

The chain combines TRBV2 with TRBJ1-5; 10 nucleotides agree with TRBD1. Looked up from germline, CDR1 is SNHLY and CDR2 is FYNNEI. The length of the CDR3 is 16 residues. Trimming took 6 bases from V and 3 from J; bases not matched to a gene: 8. This chain's CDR3 is CASRTDRGHFNQPQHF. CDR3 bases: TGTGCCAGCAGGACAGACAGGGGGCATTTCAATCAGCCCCAGCATTTT.

As DNA, the CDR3 is TGTGCCAGCAGCTTGTATGGGACAGGCCTAAGTTTAGAAGCTTTCTTT. Residues: CASSLYGTGLSLEAFF. This chain connects TRBV5-6 to TRBJ1-1; 8 bases align to TRBD1. This CDR3 comprises 16 residues. Losses at the gene ends were 1 base for V and 8 bases for J; bases not matched to a gene: 13. Per germline, CDR1 SGHDT and CDR2 YYEEEE.

This clone was picked up a small number of times. This chain joins TRBV3-1 (or the pseudogene TRBV3-2) and TRBJ1-2, with a weak D call TRBD1 (5 bases). The germline CDR1 and CDR2 sequences are LGHDT and YNNKEL (reference sequence). The CDR3 is 13 residues long. The V and J ends lost 4 bases and 6 bases respectively, with 12 bases between them. This CDR3 reads CASSPHGGDGYTF. CDR3 DNA: TGTGCCAGCAGCCCTCATGGGGGGGATGGCTACACCTTC.

The rearrangement uses TRBV12-3 or TRBV12-4 and TRBJ2-5, with TRBD2 matching 10 bases. The junction had 3 bases not matched to a gene; V was cut back by 6 bases and J by 5 bases. This CDR3 contains 13 residues. DNA for the CDR3: TGTGCCAGCAGCCTAGCGGGGGTGGAGACCCAGTACTTC. Its translation: CASSLAGVETQYF.

The count of this clone is one. The chain recombines TRBV6-1 with TRBJ2-7; 9 bases are shared with TRBD1. CDR1 is MNHNS and CDR2 is SASEGT in the germline V gene. V shed 5 bases, J shed 5 bases, and the junction held 1 base outside the gene matches. The CDR3 sequence is 12 residues long. This chain's CDR3 is CASSRTGDEQYF. In nucleotides, the CDR3 is TGTGCCAGCAGTCGGACAGGGGACGAGCAGTACTTC.

This rearrangement joins TRBV18 to TRBJ2-5; 7 bases line up with TRBD1. The CDR3 is 17 residues long. V shed 0 bases and J 1 base; nucleotides not matched to a gene: 8. Germline V gene sequence: CDR1 KGHSH, CDR2 LQKENI. CDR3 in DNA: TGTGCCAGCTCACCACCGAGAACCGACAGGGCCCAAGAGACCCAGTACTTC. It is translated as CASSPPRTDRAQETQYF.

The V and J genes are TRBV7-3 and TRBJ2-1; 10 bases are shared with TRBD2. Germline CDR1 reads SGHTA; CDR2 reads FQGTGA. The junction had 11 bases not matched to a gene; V was cut back by 3 bases and J by 6 bases. The CDR3 spans 17 residues. The CDR3 sequence is CASSLKGSGLASNEQFF. CDR3 coding DNA: TGTGCCAGCAGCTTGAAGGGGTCGGGACTAGCGTCCAATGAGCAGTTCTTC.